The 3 T cell receptor beta chains below come from one sample, sequenced in a study of regulatory and conventional T cells in RAG deficiency. Blood CD4+ CD25-high CD127-low regulatory T cells supplied the genomic DNA template. Sequencing was performed with immunoSEQ multiplex PCR; in TCRdb, only in-frame clones are kept and a portion is missing. The profile shows approximately 12,000 clones, less than 95% of them singletons. The sample also formed part of further work on regulatory T cells. From that paper: The PCR used 52 TRBV and 13 TRBJ primers.

The sequencing input was CD127- CD25+ CD4+ Tregs sorted from blood. These TCRs come from a human donor in good health.

The chain combines TRBV5-1 with TRBJ2-2; no definite D call. This CDR3 spans 14 amino acids. Germline V gene sequence: CDR1 SGHRS, CDR2 YFSETQ. With 2 bases removed from V and 1 base from J, the gap between germline ends came to 6 bases. CDR3 sequence: CASSLPGNTGELFF. CDR3 bases: TGCGCCAGCAGCTTACCGGGGAACACCGGGGAGCTGTTTTTT.

This clone was recorded once. V usage is TRBV5-1 and J usage is TRBJ2-3; 11 nucleotides line up with TRBD1. Germline assignment: CDR1 SGHRS and CDR2 YFSETQ. This CDR3 has 16 amino acids. The V segment lost 5 bases and the J segment 3 bases; nucleotides outside the gene matches: 8. CDR3 residues: CASSWTGGPRTDTQYF. The CDR3 DNA follows: TGCGCCAGCAGTTGGACAGGGGGCCCGAGGACAGATACGCAGTATTTT.

The J gene is TRBJ2-1, the V gene TRBV5-1; TRBD1 aligns across 8 bases. The junction had 13 bases not matched to a gene; V was cut back by 4 bases and J by 4 bases. The CDR3 contains 17 residues. Germline CDR1 and CDR2: SGHRS and YFSETQ. The CDR3 here is CASSGQGSEKPYNEQFF. DNA of the CDR3: TGCGCCAGCAGCGGACAGGGCTCTGAGAAACCATACAATGAGCAGTTCTTC.